Sequencing of this TCR beta chain was carried out in a study of CD8 T cells in ankylosing spondylitis. General study points: Significant enrichment of disease-linked clones was reported in matched ankylosing spondylitis synovial fluid. Peripheral blood held disease-linked clones only at relatively low frequency, and these were CD8+. About 8 highly homologous variants formed a TCR beta motif that appeared characteristic of ankylosing spondylitis blood. In reactive arthritis synovial fluid and blood, some motif variants had been reported before.

The germline gives CDR1 GTSNPN, CDR2 SVGIG (reference sequence). This CDR3 spans 13 amino acids. Trimming stripped 3 bases from V and 7 bases from J, with 16 bases between. A note on this clonotype: The antigen remains undetermined.

Quantitative 5'-RACE with molecular barcodes generated TCR beta libraries. TCRdb used MiXCR to reprocess the 5' RACE reads, holding one entry per CDR3 protein. The sample has 650,000 to 800,000 distinct CDR3 sequences; 15% to 20% are singletons. Sequencing was done on a sample of blood, either unsorted or a sorted T cell fraction (not recorded which). The chain couples TRBV30 to TRBJ2-7, with D possibly matching TRBD1 (6 bases). The clonotype comes from a male donor with ankylosing spondylitis. The CDR3 loop is CAWSPGTPREQYF. In nucleotides, the CDR3 is TGTGCCTGGAGCCCAGGGACACCTAGGGAGCAGTACTTC.